This T cell receptor (beta chain) emerged from a study of CD8 T cells in ankylosing spondylitis. General study points: Disease-associated clones were reportedly significantly overrepresented in matched ankylosing spondylitis synovial fluid. The study identified a TCR beta motif of seven or eight highly homologous variants that appeared characteristic of ankylosing spondylitis blood.

Germline CDR1 reads MNHEY; CDR2 reads SVGAGI. CDR3 size: 17 residues. V dropped 2 bases and J dropped 1; count of bases not matched to a gene: 9. Quantitative 5'-RACE with molecular barcodes generated TCR beta libraries. Each CDR3 protein is one row after TCRdb ran MiXCR on the 5' RACE reads. The table lists 150,000 to 200,000 distinct CDR3 sequences, around a tenth of them singletons, with just under 30% in the top ten. This clonotype was recorded many times. Its antigen is currently unknown. The material sequenced was blood, either unsorted or a sorted T cell fraction (not recorded which). The chain is built from TRBV6-5 and TRBJ1-1, with 8 bases fitting TRBD1. The sequence was obtained from a male donor with ankylosing spondylitis or in good health (not recorded which). The CDR3 loop reads CASSYMQGANPNTEAFF. The CDR3 DNA follows: TGTGCCAGCAGTTACATGCAGGGGGCAAATCCGAACACTGAAGCTTTCTTT.